This T cell receptor beta chain was captured in a study of blood T cell repertoires in COVID-19. Study as a whole: Sample material is recorded as cDNA or gDNA derived from T cells, B-cell-depleted T cells, or PBMCs.

The CDR3 runs 18 residues. Germline V gene data show CDR1 as GTSNPN and CDR2 as SVGIG (reference sequence). Trimming left V 3 bases short and J 0 bases short, with 18 bases between. Original analysis: It was from reference gene primer amplification that nucleated cell counts were estimated. Sequencing was performed with immunoSEQ multiplex PCR; in TCRdb, only in-frame clones are kept and a portion is missing. V and J calls and clone size are copied from that table; D and trimming were computed from the DNA. The data contain over 200,000 clones, 70% to 90% of them singletons. Sequencing was carried out using peripheral blood. This chain links TRBV30 with TRBJ2-6, with TRBD1 as a possible D gene (6 bases). The receptor was isolated from a woman younger than 35 who had recovered from COVID-19. CDR3 region: CAWSNTGNSGSGANVLTF. In DNA form, the CDR3 reads TGTGCCTGGAGCAATACAGGGAATTCTGGCTCTGGGGCCAACGTCCTGACTTTC.